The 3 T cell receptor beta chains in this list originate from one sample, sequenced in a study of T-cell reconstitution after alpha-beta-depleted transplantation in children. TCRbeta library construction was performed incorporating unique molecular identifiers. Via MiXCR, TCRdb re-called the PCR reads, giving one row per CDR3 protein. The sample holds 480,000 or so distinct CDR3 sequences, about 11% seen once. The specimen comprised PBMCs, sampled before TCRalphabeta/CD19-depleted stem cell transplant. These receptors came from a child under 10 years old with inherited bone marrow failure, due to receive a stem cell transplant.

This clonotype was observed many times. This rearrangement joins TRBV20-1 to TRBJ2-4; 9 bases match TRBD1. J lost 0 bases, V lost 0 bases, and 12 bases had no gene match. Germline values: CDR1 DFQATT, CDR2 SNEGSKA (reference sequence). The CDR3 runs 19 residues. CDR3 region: CSARDLSGQGFLAKNIQYF. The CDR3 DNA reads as TGCAGTGCTAGAGATCTATCCGGACAGGGGTTTTTAGCCAAAAACATTCAGTACTTC.

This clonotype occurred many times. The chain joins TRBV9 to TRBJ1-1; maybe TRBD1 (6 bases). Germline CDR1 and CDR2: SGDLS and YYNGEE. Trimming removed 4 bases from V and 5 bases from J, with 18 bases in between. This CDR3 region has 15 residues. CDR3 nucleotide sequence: TGTGCCAGCAGCCCACGTGGGGGCAAGCTTACTGAAGCTTTCTTT. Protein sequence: CASSPRGGKLTEAFF.

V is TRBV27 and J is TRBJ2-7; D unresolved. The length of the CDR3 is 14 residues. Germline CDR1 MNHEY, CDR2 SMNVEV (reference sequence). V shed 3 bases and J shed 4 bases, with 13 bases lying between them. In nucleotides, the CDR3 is TGTGCCAGCAGTTTTGGCGTCGCTAGGTACGAGCAGTACTTC. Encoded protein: CASSFGVARYEQYF.